This T cell receptor (beta chain) was recovered during a study of cytomegalovirus exposure and HLA in healthy donors. This clone was found a few times. The study ran its PCR with 60 Vbeta and 13 Jbeta primers. Profiling relied on immunoSEQ multiplex PCR, and the TCRdb table lists in-frame clones only, not all of them. The sample consists of roughly 100,000 clones, about 60% of them appearing once. Germline CDR1 reads MGHDK; CDR2 reads SYGVNS. The V end was cut by 3 bases, the J end by 3 bases, with 14 bases between. The length of the CDR3 is 15 residues. The clonotype originates from a human donor in good health. The sequenced material came from PBMCs. The chain links TRBV25-1 to TRBJ1-1, with D possibly TRBD1 on 6 matching bases. In nucleotides, the CDR3 is TGTGCCAGCAGTGACCTGGGACACCCGGACACTGAAGCTTTCTTT. Residues: CASSDLGHPDTEAFF. Using reference TRBV25-1 and TRBJ1-1 for the parts outside the CDR3, the full variable domain is EADIYQTPRYLVIGTGKKITLECSQTMGHDKMYWYQQDPGMELHLIHYSYGVNSTEKGDLSSESTVSRIRTEHFPLTLESARPSHTSQYLCASSDLGHPDTEAFFGQGTRLTVV.